These 19 T cell receptor beta chains originate from one sample sequenced in a study of blood T cell repertoires in COVID-19. The repertoire was sequenced with immunoSEQ multiplex PCR; TCRdb's copy has only in-frame clones and lacks some. There are around 130,000 clones in the sample; 75% to 90% occur only once, and approximately 4.3% lies in the top ten. Sequencing was carried out using peripheral blood. The source of these receptors is a human donor in a cohort sampled during active COVID-19.

The count of this clone is one. The chain links TRBV6-1 to TRBJ2-2; maybe TRBD1 (5 bases). This CDR3 contains 14 residues. V lost 1 base and J lost 8, with 11 bases in between. Germline CDR1 is MNHNS and CDR2 is SASEGT. In nucleotides, the CDR3 is TGTGCCAGCAGTGAAGTTGGGGCGGCTGGGGAGCTGTTTTTT. Encoded protein: CASSEVGAAGELFF.

J is TRBJ1-5 and V is TRBV19, with 12 positions matching TRBD1. The CDR3 is made up of 19 amino acids. In germline, CDR1 is LNHDA, CDR2 SQIVND (reference sequence). J lost 6 bases, V lost 5 bases, and 17 bases had no gene match. CDR3 sequence (DNA): TGTGCCAGTAGTCCATTACCCGGGACAGGGGGCCTTAGAGGTCAGCCCCAGCATTTT. Protein: CASSPLPGTGGLRGQPQHF.

The chain has TRBV5-5 and TRBJ2-5; 9 positions agree with TRBD1. Germline trimming cut 4 bases from V and 2 bases from J; bases unmatched to any gene: 6. The germline V gene encodes CDR1 SGHKS and CDR2 YYEKEE (reference sequence). CDR3 length: 15 residues. The CDR3 reads CASSEGQGSQETQYF. Written as DNA, the CDR3 is TGTGCCAGCAGCGAAGGACAGGGGTCTCAAGAGACCCAGTACTTC.

The chain combines TRBV11-2 with TRBJ2-7, with D possibly TRBD1 on 5 matching bases. Germline V gene lookup returns CDR1 SGHAT and CDR2 FQNNGV. V was pared by 9 bases and J by 3 bases, with 12 bases between. CDR3 size: 12 residues. The CDR3 reads CASRGSNYEQYF. The CDR3 region has the DNA TGTGCCAGTAGGGGTTCCAACTACGAGCAGTACTTC.

For the CDR3, the DNA is TGTGCCAGCAGTTACTCTGGAGCGGGGGCGCCGGACATTCAGTACTTC. It translates to CASSYSGAGAPDIQYF. The rearrangement links TRBV6-5 to TRBJ2-4, with 8 nucleotides matching TRBD2. The germline V gene has CDR1 MNHEY and CDR2 SVGAGI. V trimming: 0 bases; J trimming: 8 bases; junction bases outside the gene matches: 9. The CDR3 totals 16 residues.

The chain recombines TRBV19 with TRBJ1-5; unclear D gene. Germline assignment: CDR1 LNHDA and CDR2 SQIVND (reference sequence). The CDR3 consists of 12 residues. V lost 4 bases and J lost 5, with 6 bases in between. CDR3 in DNA: TGTGCCAGTAGTAAACAATATCAGCCCCAGCATTTT. This sequence encodes CASSKQYQPQHF. The whole variable domain, remainder taken from reference TRBV19 and TRBJ1-5, is DGGITQSPKYLFRKEGQNVTLSCEQNLNHDAMYWYRQDPGQGLRLIYYSQIVNDFQKGDIAEGYSVSREKKESFPLTVTSAQKNPTAFYLCASSKQYQPQHFGDGTRLSIL.

The gene calls are TRBV11-3 and TRBJ2-5; 12 bases agree with TRBD2. Germline V gene lookup returns CDR1 SGHNT and CDR2 YENEEA. V was pared by 5 bases and J by 1 base, with 5 bases of the junction left unmatched. This CDR3 has 16 residues. This chain's CDR3 is CASSQGLAGTQETQYF. The CDR3 DNA follows: TGTGCCAGCAGCCAAGGACTAGCGGGGACCCAAGAGACCCAGTACTTC.

The V gene is TRBV19, the J gene TRBJ1-1; D is possibly TRBD1 (5 bases). Germline CDR1 LNHDA, CDR2 SQIVND (reference sequence). The germline V and J ends were trimmed by 7 bases and 4 bases, with 10 bases remaining between them. This CDR3 spans 12 amino acids. The CDR3 spells CASMRGSTEAFF. CDR3 bases: TGTGCCAGTATGCGGGGGAGCACTGAAGCTTTCTTT. Full variable domain (outside the CDR3, taken from reference TRBV19 and TRBJ1-1): DGGITQSPKYLFRKEGQNVTLSCEQNLNHDAMYWYRQDPGQGLRLIYYSQIVNDFQKGDIAEGYSVSREKKESFPLTVTSAQKNPTAFYLCASMRGSTEAFFGQGTRLTVV.

The V and J genes are TRBV5-8 and TRBJ1-4; the match to TRBD1 covers 9 bases. The CDR3 runs to 15 residues. The germline gives CDR1 SGHTS, CDR2 YDEGEE. V shed 4 bases and J 5 bases; nucleotides not matched to a gene: 6. CDR3 sequence: CASSETGGKNEKLFF. In DNA form, the CDR3 reads TGTGCCAGCAGCGAAACAGGGGGCAAGAATGAAAAACTGTTTTTT.

The chain joins TRBV15 to TRBJ2-1; TRBD2 matches 8 bases. With 5 bases clipped from V and 5 bases from J, the junction kept 8 bases outside the gene matches. Looked up from germline, CDR1 is LNHNV and CDR2 is YYDKDF (reference sequence). The CDR3 sequence is 15 residues long. The CDR3 reads CATSESGGPDNEQFF. The CDR3 DNA sequence: TGTGCCACCAGCGAGTCGGGGGGGCCCGACAATGAGCAGTTCTTC.

This chain links TRBV19 with TRBJ2-3, with TRBD2 matching over 13 bases. Germline loops: CDR1 LNHDA, CDR2 SQIVND (reference sequence). There are 18 residues in the CDR3. The V gene end was trimmed by 2 bases and the J gene end by 4 bases; junction bases not matched to a gene: 9. CDR3 loop: CASSISATSGGPPDTQYF. In nucleotides, the CDR3 is TGTGCCAGTAGTATATCCGCGACTAGCGGGGGGCCACCAGATACGCAGTATTTT.

This clone is a singleton in its sample. The J gene is TRBJ2-7, the V gene TRBV5-6, with D maybe TRBD2 (6 bases). The CDR3 has 13 amino acids. Trimming shortened V by 4 bases and J by 6 bases, and 14 bases separated the two germline ends. Germline loops: CDR1 SGHDT, CDR2 YYEEEE. Here the CDR3 reads CASSLLGGSEQYV. In DNA form, the CDR3 reads TGTGCCAGCAGCCTCCTAGGAGGGTCCGAGCAGTACGTC.

This clone was picked up a small number of times. The rearrangement links TRBV19 to TRBJ1-1, with D possibly being TRBD1 (5 bases). Germline lookup yields CDR1 LNHDA and CDR2 SQIVND (reference sequence). The CDR3 length is 15 residues. V lost 5 bases and J 0 bases, leaving 13 bases between the germline ends. The chain's CDR3 is CASSPRGTMNTEAFF. The CDR3 nucleotides are TGTGCCAGTAGTCCGCGAGGGACTATGAACACTGAAGCTTTCTTT.

This chain connects TRBV4-3 to TRBJ2-5, with D maybe TRBD1 (5 bases). V lost 1 base and J lost 4, with 16 bases in between. Germline V gives CDR1 LGHNA, CDR2 YSLEER. The CDR3 is 16 residues long. The CDR3: CASSQGERGSLETQYF. CDR3 coding DNA: TGCGCCAGCAGCCAAGGAGAAAGGGGTTCTTTAGAGACCCAGTACTTC.

In nucleotides, the CDR3 is TGTGCCATCAGTGAGGGGACAAAAATTACTGAAGCTTTCTTT. As protein: CAISEGTKITEAFF. The chain recombines TRBV10-3 with TRBJ1-1; possibly TRBD1 for D (6 bases). V was shortened by 2 bases and J by 5 bases, with 12 bases between the two germline ends. CDR3 length equals 14 residues. Germline loops: CDR1 ENHRY, CDR2 SYGVKD.

This chain links TRBV7-2 with TRBJ2-3; TRBD2 is a possible D gene (5 bases). Germline V gives CDR1 SGHTA, CDR2 FQGNSA. The CDR3 length is 15 residues. V was cut by 4 bases and J by 1 base, with 12 bases left in between. CDR3 sequence (DNA): TGTGCCAGCAGCTCGGAGTGGCGGGGCACAGATACGCAGTATTTT. Amino acids: CASSSEWRGTDTQYF.

The V and J genes are TRBV29-1 and TRBJ1-1, with D possibly being TRBD1 (6 bases). This CDR3 is built from 13 residues. Germline CDR1 is SQVTM and CDR2 is ANQGSEA. V gave up 7 bases and J gave up 3 bases, with 15 bases separating them. The CDR3 sequence: CSGTGYGYTEAFF. CDR3 nucleotide sequence: TGCAGCGGTACAGGGTATGGTTACACTGAAGCTTTCTTT.

V usage is TRBV7-6 and J usage is TRBJ2-2; D perhaps matches TRBD1 (5 bases). CDR3 length equals 16 residues. V shed 4 bases and J shed 4 bases, with 16 bases lying between them. Germline-derived CDR1 and CDR2 are SGHVS and FNYEAQ. The CDR3 here is CASSSIGVRGTGELFF. In DNA, the CDR3 is TGTGCCAGCAGCTCAATAGGGGTTAGGGGCACCGGGGAGCTGTTTTTT.

The chain combines TRBV7-2 with TRBJ1-1; D is ambiguous. In germline, CDR1 is SGHTA, CDR2 FQGNSA. This CDR3 has 14 amino acids. With 2 bases removed from V and 2 bases from J, the gap between germline ends came to 9 bases. CDR3 coding DNA: TGTGCCAGCAGCTTAACTCGCCTCAACACTGAAGCTTTCTTT. Encoded protein: CASSLTRLNTEAFF.